This TCR beta chain came from a study of CD8 T cells in Susac syndrome. Comment on this clonotype: The antigen remains undetermined.

Whole-study findings and limits: An acknowledgment was made by the study that its TCR sequencing and HLA analysis involved relatively few individuals.

TEMRA cells were FACS-enriched, and CD8+ and CD4+ T cells were isolated negatively. The CDR3 extends over 15 amino acids. V shed 5 bases, J shed 4 bases, and the junction held 7 bases outside the gene matches. The germline V gene has CDR1 MNHEY and CDR2 SMNVEV (reference sequence). cDNA came from roughly 0.47 to 1 ug RNA primed by random hexamers. Amplification of TCR beta CDR3 was carried out by immunoSEQ multiplex PCR, which covered 54 Vbeta and 13 Jbeta segments. MiXCR, run by TCRdb on the immunoSEQ multiplex PCR reads, gives a single entry per CDR3 protein. Of approximately 150,000 distinct CDR3 sequences listed, 65% to 90% were seen once; the top ten hold 0.45% to 0.6%.

This TCR derives from a human donor with multiple sclerosis. The sequencing sample was made of CD8+ T cells from PBMCs. This chain uses TRBV27 with TRBJ2-2; TRBD1 matches at 7 bases. This chain's CDR3 is CASSARQGFTGELFF. CDR3 DNA: TGTGCCAGCAGTGCTCGACAGGGTTTCACCGGGGAGCTGTTTTTT.